This T cell receptor beta chain was obtained from a study of blood T cell repertoires in COVID-19. Study-level background: From the United States, Italy and Spain came samples of acute and convalescent COVID-19.

The assay was immunoSEQ multiplex PCR, and TCRdb's table has in-frame clones only and misses some. In the table there are 140,000 or so clones, around 86% of which are singletons. Enrollees, about 18 to 89 years old, lived in fewer than 25 US areas. In Cohort 3, a recovered donor had either two negative PCRs, clearance, or symptom resolution. V shed 2 bases and J shed 0 bases, with 11 bases lying between them. Germline CDR1 and CDR2: KGHSH and LQKENI. The CDR3 totals 17 residues. This clone was seen more than once but under ten times. The specimen sequenced was PBMCs or T cells enriched from blood (not recorded which). The TCR sequence derives from a man between 60 and 75 years old who had recovered from COVID-19. The chain carries TRBV18 and TRBJ1-6; a weak D match, TRBD1 (6 bases). The CDR3 nucleotides are TGTGCCAGCTCACCAGGGGGCCAGAGCTCCTATAATTCACCCCTCCACTTT. Amino acid sequence: CASSPGGQSSYNSPLHF.